Listed here are 28 T cell receptor beta chains from one sample, sequenced in a study of shared clonotypes between healthy human individuals (dated by TCRdb to 2020 to 2021). The library was produced with the immunoSEQ multiplex PCR assay. In TCRdb, the immuneACCESS table is reduced to in-frame sequences with V and J assigned. These tables do not hold every clone; where another copy was compared, an unresolved V gene accounts for under half, and the others remain unexplained. For this sample the table gives roughly 450,000 clones, of which around 74% were detected only once. Under 15% of the sample belongs to the ten largest clones. Sequenced material: PBMCs. Receptor source: a woman between 40 and 55 years old in good health. Some clones in this sample may be carry-over from other donors' samples.

V is TRBV29-1 and J is TRBJ2-7; possible D gene TRBD1, 5 bases. Trimming shortened V by 6 bases and J by 4 bases, and 13 bases separated the two germline ends. CDR1 and CDR2 (germline): SQVTM, ANQGSEA. CDR3 length: 12 residues. CDR3 in DNA: TGCAGCGTCGGCCAGGGTATTTACGAGCAGTACTTC. Protein product: CSVGQGIYEQYF.

This chain uses TRBV28 with TRBJ2-3; D gene ambiguous. With 8 bases removed from V and 4 bases from J, the gap between germline ends came to 4 bases. Germline CDR1 reads MDHEN; CDR2 reads SYDVKM. CDR3 size: 10 residues. The CDR3 protein is CASESDTQYF. The CDR3 DNA is TGTGCCAGCGAGTCAGATACGCAGTATTTT.

The V gene is TRBV11-3, the J gene TRBJ2-7; TRBD2 is a possible D gene (5 bases). The CDR3 extends over 13 amino acids. CDR1 is SGHNT and CDR2 is YENEEA in the germline V gene. V was pared by 5 bases and J by 6 bases, with 14 bases between. The DNA of the CDR3 is TGTGCCAGCAGCCGGCACTACGGAGGCGAGCAGTACTTC. It specifies CASSRHYGGEQYF.

The chain couples TRBV5-1 to TRBJ2-3, with TRBD2 matching over 9 bases. CDR3 length equals 16 residues. CDR1 is SGHRS, CDR2 YFSETQ, per germline. V lost 0 bases, J lost 4 bases, and 6 bases stayed unmatched. CDR3 in amino acids: CASSLDGSGRADTQYF. The CDR3 bases are TGCGCCAGCAGCTTGGATGGTAGCGGGAGAGCAGATACGCAGTATTTT.

This clone was seen many times. The rearrangement links TRBV5-1 to TRBJ2-2; D is unresolved. Germline V lookup: CDR1 SGHRS, CDR2 YFSETQ. The V and J ends lost 5 bases and 1 base respectively, with 6 bases between them. This CDR3 comprises 13 residues. The DNA for the CDR3 is TGCGCCAGCAGGTCTGAGAACACCGGGGAGCTGTTTTTT. Protein: CASRSENTGELFF. The full variable domain, with the rest looked up from reference TRBV5-1 and TRBJ2-2, is KAGVTQTPRYLIKTRGQQVTLSCSPISGHRSVSWYQQTPGQGLQFLFEYFSETQRNKGNFPGRFSGRQFSNSRSEMNVSTLELGDSALYLCASRSENTGELFFGEGSRLTVL.

V and J are TRBV28 and TRBJ1-4, with TRBD1 as a possible D gene (6 bases). Trimming took off 6 bases at V and 3 bases at J, with 14 bases between the two ends. CDR1 and CDR2 from the germline V gene are MDHEN and SYDVKM. CDR3 length: 15 residues. CDR3 coding DNA: TGTGCCAGCAGGAGGGGGGGGCTGGCTAATGAAAAACTGTTTTTT. Translated: CASRRGGLANEKLFF.

This chain links TRBV7-2 with TRBJ1-2, with D maybe TRBD1 (5 bases). The V end was cut by 1 base, the J end by 4 bases, with 16 bases between. The CDR3 covers 16 residues. Germline-derived CDR1 and CDR2 are SGHTA and FQGNSA. The CDR3 protein is CASSLGYYQGFYGYTF. DNA of the CDR3: TGTGCCAGCAGCTTAGGATATTATCAGGGATTCTATGGCTACACCTTC.

The rearrangement links TRBV6-1 to TRBJ1-1, with D maybe TRBD1 (5 bases). The CDR3 has 15 amino acids. Germline V CDR1 and CDR2: MNHNS, SASEGT. Deletions cut 4 bases from V and 11 bases from J, with 23 bases between. The CDR3 nucleotides are TGTGCCAGCAGTGGTACCCTCCGGGACCCCAGATCGGCTTTCTTT. This sequence encodes CASSGTLRDPRSAFF.

A single count supports this clone. This chain joins TRBV27 and TRBJ2-5; D is possibly TRBD2 (6 bases). The germline V and J ends were trimmed by 6 bases and 3 bases, with 17 bases remaining between them. CDR1 MNHEY and CDR2 SMNVEV come from the germline V gene (reference sequence). CDR3 length: 15 amino acids. Here the CDR3 DNA reads TGTGCCAGCAGCAAACTCCGGGACTCCAAAGAGACCCAGTACTTC. Its protein product is CASSKLRDSKETQYF.

J is TRBJ1-1 and V is TRBV5-4, with D maybe TRBD1 (5 bases). Per germline, CDR1 SGHNT and CDR2 YYREEE (reference sequence). Trimming took off 0 bases at V and 3 bases at J, with 9 bases between the two ends. The CDR3 runs to 14 residues. For the CDR3, the DNA is TGTGCCAGCAGCTTGGCCGGCAGGGACACTGAAGCTTTCTTT. This gives the protein CASSLAGRDTEAFF.

The chain uses TRBV30 and TRBJ2-2, with 9 bases identical to TRBD1. Germline values: CDR1 GTSNPN, CDR2 SVGIG (reference sequence). J lost 7 bases, V lost 4 bases, and 13 bases had no gene match. This CDR3 contains 16 residues. The CDR3 DNA sequence: TGTGCCTGGAATGGAGACAGGGGGAATGTCGGCGGGGAGCTGTTTTTT. Translation gives CAWNGDRGNVGGELFF.

This clone turned up a few times. The chain combines TRBV6-1 with TRBJ2-1; maybe TRBD2 (5 bases). The CDR3 totals 15 residues. Germline-derived CDR1 and CDR2 are MNHNS and SASEGT. Trimming took off 8 bases at V and 6 bases at J, with 20 bases between the two ends. The CDR3 loop is CASPPPWLAPNEQFF. CDR3 in DNA: TGTGCCAGCCCCCCCCCGTGGCTAGCTCCCAATGAGCAGTTCTTC.

V and J are TRBV14 and TRBJ2-3; D uncertain. CDR3 length: 14 amino acids. Germline CDR1 reads SGHDN; CDR2 reads FVKESK. Trimming removed 5 bases at V and 11 bases at J, with 20 bases between. CDR3 sequence reads: CASSALPHRVKQYF. The CDR3 DNA sequence: TGTGCCAGCAGCGCCCTACCCCACAGAGTTAAGCAGTATTTT.

This clone was detected only once. CDR3: CASSPGLAGLHEQFF. Here the CDR3 DNA reads TGCGCCAGCAGCCCCGGACTAGCGGGACTTCATGAGCAGTTCTTC. The V call is TRBV4-1, the J call TRBJ2-1; 12 bases match TRBD2. The germline CDR1 and CDR2 sequences are MGHRA and YSYEKL. V shed 4 bases and J 8 bases; nucleotides not matched to a gene: 6. The CDR3 extends over 15 amino acids.

The chain has TRBV29-1 and TRBJ2-3, with unresolved D. The CDR3 is made up of 15 amino acids. Germline V CDR1 and CDR2: SQVTM, ANQGSEA. Trimming removed 0 bases at V and 2 bases at J, with 12 bases between. The DNA for the CDR3 is TGCAGCGTTGAAGATCGTAAGGGAACCACAGATACGCAGTATTTT. Its translation: CSVEDRKGTTDTQYF.

On this clone: Other DNA sequences of this sample code for an identical CDR3. J is TRBJ1-1 and V is TRBV15, with a weak D call TRBD1 (5 bases). CDR1 LNHNV and CDR2 YYDKDF come from the germline V gene (reference sequence). Trimming pared 2 bases from V and 1 base from J, leaving 5 bases between. The CDR3 loop spans 13 amino acids. DNA for the CDR3: TGTGCCACCAGCAGAACAGGGAACACTGAAGCTTTCTTT. Its protein is CATSRTGNTEAFF.

The chain is built from TRBV11-3 and TRBJ2-2, with a weak D call TRBD2 (6 bases). Germline CDR1 SGHNT, CDR2 YENEEA. CDR3 size: 18 residues. V was trimmed by 0 bases and J by 2 bases, leaving 16 bases between them. Here the CDR3 reads CASSLDGGPGGNTGELFF. The CDR3 DNA is TGTGCCAGCAGCTTAGATGGGGGACCCGGGGGAAACACCGGGGAGCTGTTTTTT.

The chain uses TRBV7-9 and TRBJ2-7, with D possibly TRBD1 on 5 matching bases. Trimming cost V 1 base and J 3 bases, with 7 bases left between them. This CDR3 spans 13 amino acids. Germline loops: CDR1 SEHNR, CDR2 FQNEAQ (reference sequence). The CDR3 is CASSLVTVYEQYF. The CDR3 DNA sequence: TGTGCCAGCAGCTTAGTGACAGTCTACGAGCAGTACTTC.

This chain uses TRBV28 with TRBJ1-5; weak D call: TRBD1 (6 bases). Trimming cost V 6 bases and J 5 bases, with 17 bases left between them. Germline loops: CDR1 MDHEN, CDR2 SYDVKM. This CDR3 has 15 amino acids. The CDR3 sequence: CASSPGAILYQPQHF. The CDR3 DNA sequence: TGTGCCAGCAGCCCAGGGGCGATCTTATATCAGCCCCAGCATTTT.

CDR3 residues: CASSSGGFLNQPQHF. In nucleotides, the CDR3 is TGTGCCAGCAGCTCAGGGGGGTTTCTCAATCAGCCCCAGCATTTT. The V and J genes are TRBV7-8 and TRBJ1-5; 7 positions agree with TRBD1. The CDR3 is 15 residues long. The V gene's germline CDR1 is SGHVS and CDR2 FQNEAQ. J lost 3 bases, V lost 4 bases, and 6 bases had no gene match.

V and J are TRBV7-9 and TRBJ2-1; the match to TRBD2 covers 11 bases. Trimming cost V 5 bases and J 1 base; bases outside gene matches: 7. Germline CDR1 SEHNR, CDR2 FQNEAQ (reference sequence). The CDR3 length is 17 residues. The CDR3 DNA is TGTGCCAGCAGCCCCAGGGGGACTAGCGGTTCCTACAATGAGCAGTTCTTC. Protein: CASSPRGTSGSYNEQFF.

In this sample, this clone turned up a few times. The genes are TRBV7-9 and TRBJ2-3; D remains unclear. CDR1 and CDR2 (germline): SEHNR, FQNEAQ (reference sequence). The ends were cut back, 5 bases at V and 0 bases at J, with 9 bases in the middle. The CDR3 is made up of 14 amino acids. Here the CDR3 reads CASSQLSSTDTQYF. The CDR3 DNA sequence: TGTGCCAGCAGCCAGCTTTCTAGCACAGATACGCAGTATTTT.

The rearrangement uses TRBV25-1 and TRBJ2-5; 9 bases fit TRBD2. The DNA end is more similar to TRBJ2-7, so the J call may be wrong. The CDR3 sequence is 16 residues long. The V gene's germline CDR1 is MGHDK and CDR2 SYGVNS. The CDR3 DNA reads TGTGCCAGCAGTGACAAGGGTAGCGGGAGTTCCTACGAGCAGTACTTC. Translated, it gives CASSDKGSGSSYEQYF.

This chain's CDR3 is CASSLQGTPNTGELFF. CDR3 in DNA: TGTGCCAGCAGCTTACAGGGAACTCCCAACACCGGGGAGCTGTTTTTT. The chain has TRBV11-3 and TRBJ2-2; the D gene is possibly TRBD1 (5 bases). CDR1 is SGHNT, CDR2 YENEEA, per germline. This CDR3 contains 16 residues. Trimming left V 2 bases short and J 2 bases short, with 12 bases between.

The chain is built from TRBV7-9 and TRBJ1-1; a weak D match, TRBD1 (5 bases). Looked up from germline, CDR1 is SEHNR and CDR2 is FQNEAQ (reference sequence). The CDR3 has 15 residues. Trimming removed 6 bases from V and 0 bases from J, with 14 bases in between. DNA for the CDR3: TGTGCCAGCAGTTCAGATTTGGGGGTGAACACTGAAGCTTTCTTT. This translates into CASSSDLGVNTEAFF.

This clone was recorded only once. This rearrangement joins TRBV7-3 to TRBJ2-1, with 10 bases lining up with TRBD1. Germline assignment: CDR1 SGHTA and CDR2 FQGTGA. V dropped 6 bases and J dropped 2; count of bases not matched to a gene: 4. CDR3 length: 15 amino acids. CDR3 in amino acids: CASRKDRGAYNEQFF. The CDR3 region has the DNA TGTGCCAGCAGAAAGGACAGGGGGGCCTACAATGAGCAGTTCTTC.

The chain uses TRBV5-1 and TRBJ2-2; D gene uncertain. The CDR3 loop spans 14 amino acids. The germline gives CDR1 SGHRS, CDR2 YFSETQ. V was shortened by 0 bases and J by 3 bases, with 6 bases between the two germline ends. CDR3 coding DNA: TGCGCCAGCAGCTTGGGCATTTACACCGGGGAGCTGTTTTTT. Translating gives CASSLGIYTGELFF.

This clone was counted between two and nine times. The rearrangement joins TRBV28 to TRBJ2-7; 13 nucleotides line up with TRBD2. The CDR3 contains 14 residues. With 8 bases clipped from V and 2 bases from J, the junction kept 3 bases outside the gene matches. The germline CDR1 and CDR2 sequences are MDHEN and SYDVKM. The CDR3 nucleotides are TGTGCCAGCGGGACTAGCGGGACCCCCTACGAGCAGTACTTC. It yields the protein CASGTSGTPYEQYF.